The rows below give T cell receptor beta chains drawn from one sample of a study of control samples from healthy donors and cancer patients. Data came from immunoSEQ multiplex PCR; TCRdb stores just in-frame clones and leaves some out. Among 150,000 to 200,000 clones, around 91% were seen once, and the ten largest hold 1.4%. The material sequenced was blood. Receptors originate from a woman between 50 and 59 years old in good health. CDR3s include the opening cysteine and the closing phenylalanine or tryptophan. The order of the fields is J gene, V gene, clone size, D gene, CDR3 protein, CDR3 DNA. A D gene is named only where the DNA matches it firmly. Clone size, where shown, is once, few, many, or a class for clones that have expanded.

TRBJ2-3	TRBV7-3	few	TRBD1	CASSPGGTQYF	TGTGCCAGCAGCCCAGGGGGTACGCAGTATTTT
TRBJ2-7	TRBV2	-	TRBD1	CASSTGQGSYYEQYF	TGTGCCAGCAGCACGGGACAGGGCAGTTACTACGAGCAGTACTTC
TRBJ1-1	TRBV7-9	-	-	CASSLRARNTEAFF	TGTGCCAGCAGCTTAAGGGCCAGGAACACTGAAGCTTTCTTT
TRBJ1-3	TRBV28	-	-	CASSFLGDTIYF	TGTGCCAGCAGTTTTCTTGGGGACACCATATATTTT
TRBJ2-3	TRBV20-1	-	TRBD2	CSASLASGGGTDTQYF	TGCAGTGCTAGTCTGGCTAGCGGGGGGGGAACAGATACGCAGTATTTT
TRBJ2-7	TRBV11-3	-	-	CASSLGLTYEQYF	TGTGCCAGCAGCTTAGGGCTGACCTACGAGCAGTACTTC
TRBJ2-7	TRBV6-2/TRBV6-3	-	TRBD2	CVSSYSRYGTSGDEQYF	TGTGTCAGCAGTTACTCCCGATACGGGACTAGCGGAGACGAGCAGTACTTC
TRBJ1-1	TRBV5-1	-	-	CASSTAGSAEAFF	TGCGCCAGCAGCACCGCAGGGTCCGCTGAAGCTTTCTTT
TRBJ1-1	TRBV7-8	-	-	CASSQPYREGEAFF	TGTGCCAGCAGCCAGCCCTACAGGGAAGGAGAAGCTTTCTTT
TRBJ1-5	TRBV28	-	TRBD1	CASSFDRGVGQPQHF	TGTGCCAGCAGTTTTGACAGGGGGGTGGGTCAGCCCCAGCATTTT
TRBJ2-4	TRBV3-1/TRBV3-2	-	-	CASSQDGVGGIQYF	TGTGCCAGCAGCCAAGATGGAGTAGGGGGCATTCAGTACTTC
TRBJ2-2	TRBV5-1	-	TRBD1	CASSAQGPPNTGELFF	TGCGCCAGCAGCGCACAGGGGCCTCCGAACACCGGGGAGCTGTTTTTT
TRBJ2-7	TRBV5-1	-	-	CASSLAGTRTYEQYF	TGCGCCAGCAGCTTGGCCGGGACACGAACCTACGAGCAGTACTTC
TRBJ1-6	TRBV4-2	-	-	CASSQDPTVDNSPLHF	TGTGCCAGCAGCCAAGATCCAACGGTAGATAATTCACCCCTCCACTTT
TRBJ2-5	TRBV28	-	-	CASSSQETQYF	TGTGCCAGCAGCTCACAAGAGACCCAGTACTTC